This T cell receptor (beta chain) comes out of a study of T cell responses to AZD1222 COVID-19 vaccine. Study-wide results and limits: In the spike-specific TCR repertoire, nearly half reportedly target unmutated variant regions. Only a handful of AZD1222 recipients, more than 5 in all, had baseline seropositivity.

Sequencing used immunoSEQ multiplex PCR; TCRdb keeps in-frame clones, though not all of them. The data show more than 100,000 clones, about 90% seen once. Of note for this clone: Its target is not known.

Pooling of second doses given at about 4 or about 12 weeks was done. V shed 3 bases, J shed 5 bases, and the junction held 7 bases outside the gene matches. Germline V lookup: CDR1 LNHDA, CDR2 SQIVND (reference sequence). The CDR3 runs 15 residues. This TCR was recovered from an adult who received the AZD1222 COVID-19 vaccine. The material was peripheral blood, obtained 28 days after the second AZD1222 dose. The chain is built from TRBV19 and TRBJ1-2, with 9 bases that match TRBD1. CDR3 nucleotide sequence: TGTGCCAGTAGTATGGAGCCGACAGGGGGATATGGCTACACCTTC. Its translation: CASSMEPTGGYGYTF.